Sequencing of this TCR beta chain was carried out in a study of T cell repertoires in cytomegalovirus infection. V lost 5 bases and J 3 bases, leaving 13 bases between the germline ends. The CDR3 is 14 residues long. Germline CDR1 and CDR2: MNHEY and SVGEGT. In its sample, this clonotype was seen many times. Each CDR3 protein gets one entry after TCRdb re-called the reads with MiXCR. The sample comprises approximately 250,000 distinct CDR3 sequences, roughly 22% of which are singletons, and approximately 18% rests with the top ten. The sequenced sample consisted of CD8+ T cells from PBMCs. V and J are TRBV6-2 or TRBV6-3 and TRBJ1-1; possibly TRBD1 for D (6 bases). This sequence was found in a human donor in good health (CMV status not recorded). Some clones in this sample may be carry-over from other donors' samples. The CDR3 region is CASSQQGSDTEAFF. Here the CDR3 DNA reads TGTGCCAGCAGTCAGCAGGGGTCGGACACTGAAGCTTTCTTT.